This TCR beta chain came from a study of CD8+CD57+ T cells in acquired aplastic anemia. Study-level background: The mean DNA yield obtained from sorted CD4+ and CD8+ cells came to 3 to 3.5 ug. Healthy donors averaged around 10 million reads for CD4+ cells. Overall study findings and caveats: Overlap between patients and controls comprised twenty-nine CD8+ CDR3 sequences. Patient and control CD8+ Simpson's diversity was not significantly different.

This CDR3 is 12 amino acids long. Germline V gene data show CDR1 as LNHDA and CDR2 as SQIVND (reference sequence). V was shortened by 2 bases and J by 9 bases, with 11 bases between the two germline ends. The TCR beta profiling, which covered VDJ combination and CDR3 sequence, was carried out using genomic DNA as the template. TCRdb processed the reads anew with MiXCR; each CDR3 protein has one entry. The sample records 200,000 to 250,000 distinct CDR3 sequences, approximately 35% being singletons. Ten or more counts support this clonotype. Its antigen is unidentified. This chain joins TRBV19 and TRBJ2-7; D unclear. The sample was sorted CD4+, CD8+, or CD8+CD57+ T cells (not recorded which) from PBMCs. This TCR derives from a human donor in good health, serving as a control. The CDR3 DNA reads TGTGCCAGTAGTATATCGTCCGGGCGGCAGTACTTC. Translation: CASSISSGRQYF.